This TCR beta chain was found in a study of PD-1 blockade in classical Hodgkin lymphoma. Relapses following autologous stem cell transplantation were seen in all patients, with brentuximab vedotin exposure varying. Sequenced by immunoSEQ multiplex PCR; TCRdb stores in-frame clones only, minus some. The sample contains over 45,000 clones, over 60% of which appear only once. In regard to this clone: Its target is not known.

General observations from the study: Patients newly diagnosed and complete responders had comparable baseline diversity.

The source material was peripheral blood mononuclear cells (PBMCs), sampled before the second cycle of nivolumab. The sequence was collected from a human donor with classical Hodgkin lymphoma.

The CDR3 reads CASSGFGAPYEQYF. The CDR3 coding sequence is TGTGCCAGCAGTGGGTTCGGGGCCCCCTACGAGCAGTACTTC. This chain links TRBV25-1 with TRBJ2-7; either TRBD1 or TRBD2 may fit D (5 bases each). Germline CDR1 and CDR2: MGHDK and SYGVNS. The CDR3 extends over 14 amino acids. V dropped 4 bases and J dropped 2 bases, with 12 bases sitting between them.